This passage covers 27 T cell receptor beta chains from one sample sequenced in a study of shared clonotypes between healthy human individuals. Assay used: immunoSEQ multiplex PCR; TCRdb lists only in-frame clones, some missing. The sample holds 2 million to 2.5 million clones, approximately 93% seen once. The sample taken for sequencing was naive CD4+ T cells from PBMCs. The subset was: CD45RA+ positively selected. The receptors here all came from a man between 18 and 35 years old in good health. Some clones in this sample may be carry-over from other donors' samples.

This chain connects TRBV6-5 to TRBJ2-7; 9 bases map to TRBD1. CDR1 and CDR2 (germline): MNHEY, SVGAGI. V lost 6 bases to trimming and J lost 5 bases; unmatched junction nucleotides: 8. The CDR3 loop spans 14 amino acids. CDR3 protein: CASSVDRGGDEQYF. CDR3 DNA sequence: TGTGCCAGCAGCGTTGACAGGGGGGGCGACGAGCAGTACTTC.

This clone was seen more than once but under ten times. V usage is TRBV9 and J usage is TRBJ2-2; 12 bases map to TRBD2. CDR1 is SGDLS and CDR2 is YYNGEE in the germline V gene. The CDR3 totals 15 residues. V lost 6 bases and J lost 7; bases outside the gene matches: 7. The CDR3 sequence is CASTRLAGAGGELFF. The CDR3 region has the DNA TGTGCCAGCACACGACTAGCGGGAGCTGGCGGGGAGCTGTTTTTT.

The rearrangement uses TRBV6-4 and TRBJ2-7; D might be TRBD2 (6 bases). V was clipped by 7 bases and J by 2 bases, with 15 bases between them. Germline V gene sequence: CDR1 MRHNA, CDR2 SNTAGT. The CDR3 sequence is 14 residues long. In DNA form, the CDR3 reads TGTGCCAGCAAACCACGGGGGAGGACCTACGAGCAGTACTTC. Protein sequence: CASKPRGRTYEQYF.

The CDR3 region is CASSPAGSYNEQFF. CDR3 DNA: TGTGCCAGCAGCCCGGCCGGCTCCTACAATGAGCAGTTCTTC. This chain connects TRBV9 to TRBJ2-1; D uncertain. The CDR3 is made up of 14 amino acids. V was clipped by 4 bases and J by 0 bases, with 8 bases between them. Germline CDR1 reads SGDLS; CDR2 reads YYNGEE.

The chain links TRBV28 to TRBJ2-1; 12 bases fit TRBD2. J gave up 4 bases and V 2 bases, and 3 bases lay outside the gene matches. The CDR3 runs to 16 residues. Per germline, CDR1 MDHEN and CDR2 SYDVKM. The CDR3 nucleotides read TGTGCCAGCAGTTTACCGGGACTAGCGGGTTACAATGAGCAGTTCTTC. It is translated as CASSLPGLAGYNEQFF.

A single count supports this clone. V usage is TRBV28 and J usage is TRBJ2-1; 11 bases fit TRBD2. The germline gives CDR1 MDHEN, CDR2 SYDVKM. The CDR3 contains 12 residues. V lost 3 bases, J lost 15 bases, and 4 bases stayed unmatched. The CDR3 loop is CASSFSGRGGFF. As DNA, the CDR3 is TGTGCCAGCAGTTTTAGCGGGAGGGGGGGGTTCTTC.

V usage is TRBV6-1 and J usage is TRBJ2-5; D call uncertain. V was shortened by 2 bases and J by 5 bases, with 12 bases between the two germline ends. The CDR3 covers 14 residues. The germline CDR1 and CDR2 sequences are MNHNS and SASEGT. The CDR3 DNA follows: TGTGCCAGCAGTGAAAATGCCGATGGGGAGACCCAGTACTTC. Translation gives CASSENADGETQYF.

The CDR3 here is CAVASGELFF. CDR3 nucleotides: TGTGCCGTCGCGTCCGGGGAGCTGTTTTTT. The chain couples TRBV7-9 to TRBJ2-2; D remains ambiguous. The V and J ends lost 11 bases and 6 bases respectively, with 7 bases between them. Looked up from germline, CDR1 is SEHNR and CDR2 is FQNEAQ (reference sequence). There are 10 residues in the CDR3.

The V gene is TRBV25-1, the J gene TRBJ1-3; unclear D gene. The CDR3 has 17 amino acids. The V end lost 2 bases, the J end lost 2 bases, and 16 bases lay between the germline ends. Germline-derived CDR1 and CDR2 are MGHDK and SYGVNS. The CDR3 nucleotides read TGTGCCAGCAGTGAAGCTGCTTGGGTCGGGGCTGGAAACACCATATATTTT. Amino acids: CASSEAAWVGAGNTIYF.

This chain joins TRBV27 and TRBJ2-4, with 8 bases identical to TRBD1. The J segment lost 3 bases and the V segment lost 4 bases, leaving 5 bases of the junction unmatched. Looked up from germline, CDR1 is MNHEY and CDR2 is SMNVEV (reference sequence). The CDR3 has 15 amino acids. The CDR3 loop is CASSSQGAGKNIQYF. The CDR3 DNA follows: TGTGCCAGCAGTTCCCAGGGGGCGGGCAAAAACATTCAGTACTTC.

CDR3 residues: CASSLRLSLARMNEQFF. CDR3 bases: TGTGCCAGCAGTTTAAGGCTTAGTCTAGCGCGAATGAATGAGCAGTTCTTC. This chain joins TRBV27 and TRBJ2-1; the D gene is possibly TRBD2 (6 bases). The germline gives CDR1 MNHEY, CDR2 SMNVEV (reference sequence). This CDR3 contains 17 residues. The germline V and J ends were trimmed by 2 bases and 7 bases, with 21 bases remaining between them.

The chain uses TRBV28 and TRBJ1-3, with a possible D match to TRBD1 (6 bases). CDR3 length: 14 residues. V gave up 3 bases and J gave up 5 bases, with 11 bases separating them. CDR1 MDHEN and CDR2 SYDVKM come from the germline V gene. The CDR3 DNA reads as TGTGCCAGCAGTTTTACAGGGATCCGAAACACCATATATTTT. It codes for CASSFTGIRNTIYF.

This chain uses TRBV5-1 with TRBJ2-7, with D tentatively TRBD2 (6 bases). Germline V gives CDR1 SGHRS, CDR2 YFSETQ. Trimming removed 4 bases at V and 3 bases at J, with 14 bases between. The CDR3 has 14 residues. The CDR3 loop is CASSRPDGGYEQYF. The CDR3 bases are TGCGCCAGCAGCAGGCCTGACGGGGGCTACGAGCAGTACTTC. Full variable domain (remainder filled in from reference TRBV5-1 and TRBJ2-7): KAGVTQTPRYLIKTRGQQVTLSCSPISGHRSVSWYQQTPGQGLQFLFEYFSETQRNKGNFPGRFSGRQFSNSRSEMNVSTLELGDSALYLCASSRPDGGYEQYFGPGTRLTVT.

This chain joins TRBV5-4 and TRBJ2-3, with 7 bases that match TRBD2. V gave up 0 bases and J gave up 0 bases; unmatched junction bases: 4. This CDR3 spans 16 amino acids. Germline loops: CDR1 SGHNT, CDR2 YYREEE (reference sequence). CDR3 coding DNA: TGTGCCAGCAGCTTGGCTAGCGGAGGTAGCACAGATACGCAGTATTTT. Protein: CASSLASGGSTDTQYF.

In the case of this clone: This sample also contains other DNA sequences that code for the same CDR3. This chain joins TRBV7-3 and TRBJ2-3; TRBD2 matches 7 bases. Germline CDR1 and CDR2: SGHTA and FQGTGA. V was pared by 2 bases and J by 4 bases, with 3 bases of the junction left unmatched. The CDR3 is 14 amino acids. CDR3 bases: TGTGCCAGCAGCTTAGGTCTAGCGGCAGATACGCAGTATTTT. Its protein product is CASSLGLAADTQYF.

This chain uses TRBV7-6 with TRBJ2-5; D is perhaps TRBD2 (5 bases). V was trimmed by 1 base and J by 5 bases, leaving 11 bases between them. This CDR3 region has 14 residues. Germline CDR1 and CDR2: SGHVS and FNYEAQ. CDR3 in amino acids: CASSLVGRGETQYF. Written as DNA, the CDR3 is TGTGCCAGCAGCTTAGTGGGGAGAGGGGAGACCCAGTACTTC.

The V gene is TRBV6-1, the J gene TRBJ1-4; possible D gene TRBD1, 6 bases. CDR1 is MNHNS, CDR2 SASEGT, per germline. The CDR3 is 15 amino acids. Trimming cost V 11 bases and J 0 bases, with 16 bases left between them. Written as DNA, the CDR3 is TGTGCCTCTAGCAGGGGCTTTGCAACTAATGAAAAACTGTTTTTT. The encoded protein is CASSRGFATNEKLFF.

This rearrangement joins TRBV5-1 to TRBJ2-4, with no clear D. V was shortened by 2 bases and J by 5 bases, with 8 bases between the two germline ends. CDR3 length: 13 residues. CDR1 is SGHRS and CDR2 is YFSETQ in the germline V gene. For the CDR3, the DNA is TGCGCCAGCAGCTTCTTAGGAGAAAACATTCAGTACTTC. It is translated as CASSFLGENIQYF. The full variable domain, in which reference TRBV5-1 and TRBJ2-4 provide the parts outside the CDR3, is KAGVTQTPRYLIKTRGQQVTLSCSPISGHRSVSWYQQTPGQGLQFLFEYFSETQRNKGNFPGRFSGRQFSNSRSEMNVSTLELGDSALYLCASSFLGENIQYFGAGTRLSVL.

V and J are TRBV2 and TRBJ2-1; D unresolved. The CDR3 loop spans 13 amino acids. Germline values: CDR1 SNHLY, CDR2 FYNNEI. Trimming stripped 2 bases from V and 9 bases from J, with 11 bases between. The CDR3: CASSEFEFAEQFF. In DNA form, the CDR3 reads TGTGCCAGCAGTGAATTTGAATTCGCTGAGCAGTTCTTC.

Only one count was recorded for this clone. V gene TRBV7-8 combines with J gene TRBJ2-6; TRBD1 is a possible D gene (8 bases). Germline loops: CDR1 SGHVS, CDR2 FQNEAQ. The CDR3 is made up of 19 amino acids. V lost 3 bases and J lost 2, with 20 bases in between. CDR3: CASSFQGARGTPGANVLTF. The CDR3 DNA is TGTGCCAGCAGCTTCCAGGGGGCGCGGGGGACTCCTGGGGCCAACGTCCTGACTTTC. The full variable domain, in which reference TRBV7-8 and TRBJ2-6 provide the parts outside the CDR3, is GAGVSQSPRYKVAKRGQDVALRCDPISGHVSLFWYQQALGQGPEFLTYFQNEAQLDKSGLPSDRFFAERPEGSVSTLKIQRTQQEDSAVYLCASSFQGARGTPGANVLTFGAGSRLTVL.

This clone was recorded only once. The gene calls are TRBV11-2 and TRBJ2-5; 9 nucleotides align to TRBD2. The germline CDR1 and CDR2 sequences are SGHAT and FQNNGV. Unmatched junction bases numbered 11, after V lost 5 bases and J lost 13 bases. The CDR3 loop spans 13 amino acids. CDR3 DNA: TGTGCCAGCAGCCAACGGCCTAGCGGGGTCAGGTACTTC. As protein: CASSQRPSGVRYF.

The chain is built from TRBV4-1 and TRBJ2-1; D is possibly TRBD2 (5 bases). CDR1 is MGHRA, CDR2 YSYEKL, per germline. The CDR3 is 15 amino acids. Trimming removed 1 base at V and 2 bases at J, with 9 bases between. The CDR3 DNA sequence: TGCGCCAGCAGCCAAGGGACTTCTACCTACAATGAGCAGTTCTTC. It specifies CASSQGTSTYNEQFF.

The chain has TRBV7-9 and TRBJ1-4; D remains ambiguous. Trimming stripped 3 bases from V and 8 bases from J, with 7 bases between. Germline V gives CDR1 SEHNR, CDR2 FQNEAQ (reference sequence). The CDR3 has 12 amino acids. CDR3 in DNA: TGTGCCAGCAGCTTTTCGGGGGAAAAACTGTTTTTT. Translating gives CASSFSGEKLFF.

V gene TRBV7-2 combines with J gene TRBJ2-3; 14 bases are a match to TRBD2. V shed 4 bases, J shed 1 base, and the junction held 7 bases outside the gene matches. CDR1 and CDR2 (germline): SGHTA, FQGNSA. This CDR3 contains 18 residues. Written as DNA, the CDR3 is TGTGCCAGCAGCTCAGGGGGACTAGCGGGGGCCCGCACAGATACGCAGTATTTT. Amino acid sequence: CASSSGGLAGARTDTQYF.

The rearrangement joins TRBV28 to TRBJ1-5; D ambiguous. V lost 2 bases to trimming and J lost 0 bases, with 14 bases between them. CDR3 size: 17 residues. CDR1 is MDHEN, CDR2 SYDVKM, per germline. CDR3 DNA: TGTGCCAGCAGTTTAGCCCCAGCGGCGCATAGCAATCAGCCCCAGCATTTT. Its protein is CASSLAPAAHSNQPQHF. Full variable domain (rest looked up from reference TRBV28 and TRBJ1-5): DVKVTQSSRYLVKRTGEKVFLECVQDMDHENMFWYRQDPGLGLRLIYFSYDVKMKEKGDIPEGYSVSREKKERFSLILESASTNQTSMYLCASSLAPAAHSNQPQHFGDGTRLSIL.

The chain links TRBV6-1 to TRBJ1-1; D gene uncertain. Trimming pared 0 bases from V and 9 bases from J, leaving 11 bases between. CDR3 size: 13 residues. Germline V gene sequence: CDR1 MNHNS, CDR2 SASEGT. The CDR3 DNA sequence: TGTGCCAGCAGTGAAGCTTTCCCTTACCAAGCTTTCTTT. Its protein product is CASSEAFPYQAFF.

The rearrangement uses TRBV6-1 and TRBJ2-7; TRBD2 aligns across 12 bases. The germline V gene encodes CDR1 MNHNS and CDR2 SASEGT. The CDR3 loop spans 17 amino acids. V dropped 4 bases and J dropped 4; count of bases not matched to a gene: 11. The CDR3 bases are TGTGCCAGCAGTGCCCGGCGGACTAGCGGGATTGGTTACGAGCAGTACTTC. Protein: CASSARRTSGIGYEQYF.